This TCR beta chain is drawn from a study of vaccination effects on CD4 cells after COVID-19. Study-wide context: Post-vaccine draws lagged the second dose by a median of 72 days. Every well got a few million PBMC, which were grown with about 9.2 IU/ml IL-2 and about 9.2 ug/ml peptides.

A word on this clone: Its specificity is not known.

Once cultured for roughly 10 days, the cells underwent separation to obtain CD4+ T cells. The individual was infected with SARS-CoV-2 between March and December 2020, as confirmed by PCR. BNT162b2 vaccine or mRNA-1273 vaccine was given to participants in two doses. Cultures got half-medium changes with IL-2 on days 3 and 7. Clones were sequenced by immunoSEQ multiplex PCR, and TCRdb holds only the in-frame ones, with some missing. The table lists 40,000 to 55,000 clones, just over 75% of them singletons, with 3.6% in the top ten. This clonotype originated in a human donor who had a prior SARS-CoV-2 infection. The sample was CD4+ T cells from PBMCs cultured without peptide, taken after COVID-19 vaccination.

The CDR3: CASSLYPGGQPETQYF. CDR3 DNA: TGCGCCAGCAGCTTGTATCCCGGGGGACAGCCAGAGACCCAGTACTTC. V is TRBV5-1 and J is TRBJ2-5; tentative D call: TRBD1 (7 bases). V lost 1 base to trimming and J lost 4 bases, with 17 bases between them. The CDR3 runs to 16 residues. Germline V gene lookup returns CDR1 SGHRS and CDR2 YFSETQ.